The next 15 T cell receptor beta chains were all read from a single sample in a study of blood T cell repertoires in COVID-19. Measured with immunoSEQ multiplex PCR; TCRdb has only the in-frame clones, and not every one. The sample lists some 150,000 clones, over 80% occurring once. The sample was peripheral blood. The receptors originated from a human donor in a cohort sampled during active COVID-19.

J is TRBJ2-7 and V is TRBV19; D ambiguous. The V end was cut by 7 bases, the J end by 2 bases, with 15 bases between. Looked up from germline, CDR1 is LNHDA and CDR2 is SQIVND (reference sequence). The CDR3 runs to 14 residues. CDR3 DNA sequence: TGTGCCAGTAAGACAACCTATTCGACCTACGAGCAGTACTTC. Amino acids: CASKTTYSTYEQYF.

This clone was seen a handful of times. The V call is TRBV7-9, the J call TRBJ1-2; 7 bases fit TRBD1. Per the germline V gene, CDR1 is SEHNR and CDR2 is FQNEAQ (reference sequence). V dropped 5 bases and J dropped 0; count of bases not matched to a gene: 12. This CDR3 is 17 amino acids long. CDR3 sequence: CASSPPTGPDANYGYTF. The CDR3 DNA reads TGTGCCAGCAGCCCCCCGACAGGGCCTGATGCTAACTATGGCTACACCTTC.

This chain uses TRBV19 with TRBJ1-2; a possible D gene is TRBD1 (5 bases). From germline, CDR1 is LNHDA and CDR2 SQIVND (reference sequence). Trimming took 6 bases from V and 4 from J, leaving 15 bases between them. The CDR3 length is 14 residues. This chain's CDR3 is CASSSVGLIYGYTF. CDR3 bases: TGTGCCAGTAGCAGCGTGGGACTCATCTATGGCTACACCTTC.

This clone was observed once. The chain couples TRBV24-1 to TRBJ1-2; D possibly corresponds to TRBD1 (6 bases). Between the trimmed V and J ends, which lost 5 bases and 8 bases, there was a span of 14 bases. This CDR3 spans 13 amino acids. Germline CDR1 KGHDR, CDR2 SFDVKD. Here the CDR3 DNA reads TGTGCCACCAGTGTCACAACAGGGAGCGGCTACACCTTC. This encodes CATSVTTGSGYTF.

This sequence joins TRBV4-2 and TRBJ2-2; D possibly corresponds to TRBD1 (6 bases). The ends were cut back, 1 base at V and 0 bases at J, with 9 bases in the middle. This CDR3 spans 16 amino acids. Germline values: CDR1 LGHNA, CDR2 YNFKEQ. CDR3 nucleotides: TGTGCCAGCAGCCAAGTTGGGGGCGCGAACACCGGGGAGCTGTTTTTT. Residues: CASSQVGGANTGELFF.

The CDR3 loop reads CASSLADRLNYGYTF. Here the CDR3 DNA reads TGTGCCAGCAGTTTAGCGGACAGGTTAAACTATGGCTACACCTTC. The V gene is TRBV5-4, the J gene TRBJ1-2; 7 nucleotides agree with TRBD1. This CDR3 contains 15 residues. V dropped 5 bases and J dropped 2; count of bases not matched to a gene: 9. CDR1 is SGHNT, CDR2 YYREEE, per germline (reference sequence).

This chain uses TRBV18 with TRBJ1-2; maybe TRBD1 (5 bases). Germline-derived CDR1 and CDR2 are KGHSH and LQKENI. The V end lost 3 bases, the J end lost 8 bases, and 13 bases lay between the germline ends. This CDR3 comprises 13 residues. Here the CDR3 reads CASSPSQGRGYTF. The CDR3 coding sequence is TGTGCCAGCTCACCCTCCCAGGGCCGGGGCTACACCTTC. The complete variable domain, with remaining parts taken from reference TRBV18 and TRBJ1-2, reads NAGVMQNPRHLVRRRGQEARLRCSPMKGHSHVYWYRQLPEEGLKFMVYLQKENIIDESGMPKERFSAEFPKEGPSILRIQQVVRGDSAAYFCASSPSQGRGYTFGSGTRLTVV.

The chain combines TRBV25-1 with TRBJ2-7; D perhaps matches TRBD2 (7 bases). V was cut by 10 bases and J by 0 bases, with 25 bases left in between. Germline CDR1 reads MGHDK; CDR2 reads SYGVNS. This CDR3 spans 17 amino acids. The CDR3 DNA sequence: TGTGCCACCAGGCCCCGGGGGGCTGACCTAAGCTCCTACGAGCAGTACTTC. Protein product: CATRPRGADLSSYEQYF.

The CDR3 here is CASSYSRGAGEQYF. The CDR3 DNA reads TGTGCCAGCAGTTACTCGAGGGGCGCGGGGGAGCAGTACTTC. The chain links TRBV6-5 to TRBJ2-7, with D perhaps TRBD2 (6 bases). CDR1 and CDR2 from the germline V gene are MNHEY and SVGAGI. V was pared by 0 bases and J by 7 bases, with 13 bases between. This CDR3 has 14 residues.

The CDR3 protein is CATSPGDSGANVLTF. CDR3 coding DNA: TGTGCCACCAGTCCAGGGGACTCTGGGGCCAACGTCCTGACTTTC. This sequence joins TRBV24-1 and TRBJ2-6; D perhaps matches TRBD1 (6 bases). This CDR3 contains 15 residues. The V and J ends lost 6 bases and 0 bases respectively, with 8 bases between them. Germline CDR1 is KGHDR and CDR2 is SFDVKD.

The V call is TRBV7-2, the J call TRBJ2-5, with D perhaps matching TRBD2 (6 bases). CDR1 is SGHTA, CDR2 FQGNSA, per germline. V was trimmed by 4 bases and J by 0 bases, leaving 9 bases between them. This CDR3 has 14 amino acids. This CDR3 reads CASSSRTNQETQYF. In DNA form, the CDR3 reads TGTGCCAGCAGCTCACGGACTAACCAAGAGACCCAGTACTTC.

This sequence joins TRBV5-1 and TRBJ2-1; 7 bases match TRBD2. The CDR3 length is 16 residues. Germline V lookup: CDR1 SGHRS, CDR2 YFSETQ. V was pared by 0 bases and J by 4 bases, with 7 bases of the junction left unmatched. As DNA, the CDR3 is TGCGCCAGCAGCTTGGTAACGAGCGGGGCATACAATGAGCAGTTCTTC. Its translation is CASSLVTSGAYNEQFF.

The chain has TRBV6-2 or TRBV6-3 and TRBJ2-2; maybe TRBD1 (5 bases). The germline V and J ends were trimmed by 4 bases and 3 bases, with 12 bases remaining between them. This CDR3 is built from 15 residues. Germline assignment: CDR1 MNHEY and CDR2 SVGEGT. CDR3 loop: CASSLQRGDTGELFF. The CDR3, as DNA: TGTGCCAGCAGTTTACAAAGGGGTGACACCGGGGAGCTGTTTTTT.

V and J are TRBV7-9 and TRBJ2-1; D possibly corresponds to TRBD1 (6 bases). The CDR3 is 14 amino acids. Germline V gene lookup returns CDR1 SEHNR and CDR2 FQNEAQ (reference sequence). The V gene lost 1 base and the J gene lost 7 bases, with 11 bases spanning the gap. In nucleotides, the CDR3 is TGTGCCAGCAGCTTAGGAGGGGGTGGAAATGAGCAGTTCTTC. Its translation: CASSLGGGGNEQFF.

This chain uses TRBV4-2 with TRBJ2-1, with 9 positions matching TRBD2. The CDR3 length is 15 residues. Trimming took 2 bases from V and 3 from J; bases not matched to a gene: 2. Germline V gene data show CDR1 as LGHNA and CDR2 as YNFKEQ. For the CDR3, the DNA is TGTGCCAGCAGCCAAAATAGCGGGAGCTACAATGAGCAGTTCTTC. Amino acids: CASSQNSGSYNEQFF.